This passage covers 26 T cell receptor beta chains from one sample sequenced in a study of T cell repertoires in cytomegalovirus infection. MiXCR was run by TCRdb on the reads, yielding one entry per CDR3 protein. The data show around 130,000 distinct CDR3 sequences, with approximately 8.8% seen just once and about a tenth held by the top ten. Sequenced: PBMCs. The receptors derive from a human donor in good health (CMV status not recorded). Some clones in this sample may be carry-over from other donors' samples.

In regard to this clonotype: At one end, the junction sequence differs from germline, possibly due to a read error. The J gene is TRBJ2-1, the V gene TRBV7-1; D possibly corresponds to TRBD2 (5 bases). TRBV7-1 is classed as an ORF, of uncertain function. The CDR3 is 11 residues long. Written as DNA, the CDR3 is TGTGCCAGCAGCTCCGGGCTGGAGGAGATATTC. This codes for CASSSGLEEIF.

This clonotype was recorded only once. V is TRBV28 and J is TRBJ2-4; D possibly corresponds to TRBD1 (5 bases). CDR3 length equals 13 residues. Trimming took off 6 bases at V and 5 bases at J, with 11 bases between the two ends. Per the germline V gene, CDR1 is MDHEN and CDR2 is SYDVKM. The CDR3 sequence is CASSLGVENIQYF. The CDR3 coding sequence is TGTGCCAGCAGCCTAGGGGTAGAAAACATTCAGTACTTC.

At least ten counts were recorded for this clonotype. The rearrangement uses TRBV5-1 and TRBJ1-2; unclear D gene. The CDR3 has 16 amino acids. The V end was cut by 3 bases, the J end by 6 bases, with 21 bases between. CDR1 is SGHRS, CDR2 YFSETQ, per germline. CDR3 loop: CASSWEVAPGGNGYTF. The DNA for the CDR3 is TGCGCCAGCAGCTGGGAGGTGGCACCCGGAGGGAATGGCTACACCTTC.

The V gene is TRBV12-3 or TRBV12-4, the J gene TRBJ2-7; no clear D gene. The CDR3 contains 12 residues. Trimming cost V 5 bases and J 7 bases, with 12 bases left between them. The CDR3 is CASSQNSREQYF. Written as DNA, the CDR3 is TGTGCCAGCAGTCAAAACTCGAGGGAGCAGTACTTC.

This clonotype was recorded at least ten times. This chain links TRBV7-2 with TRBJ1-6; 8 nucleotides align to TRBD1. CDR1 is SGHTA, CDR2 FQGNSA, per germline. V gave up 7 bases and J gave up 3 bases; unmatched junction bases: 2. This CDR3 is built from 14 residues. The CDR3 DNA follows: TGTGCCAGCACCGGGACAGGCTATAATTCACCCCTCCACTTT. Translating it yields CASTGTGYNSPLHF.

J is TRBJ2-5 and V is TRBV20-1, with TRBD2 matching 10 bases. Looked up from germline, CDR1 is DFQATT and CDR2 is SNEGSKA (reference sequence). The CDR3 has 12 amino acids. V lost 6 bases, J lost 4 bases, and 2 bases stayed unmatched. CDR3 DNA: TGCAGTGCCCGGACTAGCGGAGAGACCCAGTACTTC. Encoded protein: CSARTSGETQYF.

This clonotype was detected only a few times. CDR3 amino acids: CASSLDTLQAGELFF. CDR3 DNA sequence: TGTGCCAGCAGCTTGGATACCCTTCAGGCCGGGGAGCTGTTTTTT. The chain employs TRBV5-4 and TRBJ2-2; D uncertain. Germline-derived CDR1 and CDR2 are SGHNT and YYREEE (reference sequence). CDR3 length: 15 residues. The V gene lost 0 bases and the J gene lost 6 bases, with 12 bases spanning the gap.

The chain recombines TRBV2 with TRBJ2-6; tentatively, D is TRBD2 (5 bases). CDR1 SNHLY and CDR2 FYNNEI come from the germline V gene. The CDR3 consists of 15 residues. Trimming shortened V by 6 bases and J by 4 bases, and 13 bases separated the two germline ends. The CDR3 here is CASSPLGVGANVLTF. The CDR3 region has the DNA TGTGCCAGCAGCCCCCTCGGGGTAGGGGCCAACGTCCTGACTTTC.

This clonotype was recorded many times. The rearrangement links TRBV2 to TRBJ2-1, with TRBD1 identical over 7 bases. The germline V gene has CDR1 SNHLY and CDR2 FYNNEI. This CDR3 has 15 residues. V gave up 6 bases and J gave up 0 bases; unmatched junction bases: 5. CDR3 bases: TGTGCCAGCAGAAGACAGGGCCTCTCCTACAATGAGCAGTTCTTC. Amino acids: CASRRQGLSYNEQFF.

The rearrangement joins TRBV5-1 to TRBJ2-5; 11 nucleotides line up with TRBD2. The CDR3 runs 16 residues. The trim removed 5 bases at V and 3 bases at J, leaving 9 bases unmatched. Germline values: CDR1 SGHRS, CDR2 YFSETQ. The CDR3 reads CASSLGLAGGEETQYF. The CDR3 region has the DNA TGCGCCAGCAGTTTAGGACTAGCGGGTGGGGAAGAGACCCAGTACTTC.

At least ten counts were recorded for this clonotype. The chain couples TRBV5-1 to TRBJ2-7; D tentatively fits TRBD1 or TRBD2 (5 bases each). V shed 4 bases and J shed 6 bases, with 17 bases lying between them. In germline, CDR1 is SGHRS, CDR2 YFSETQ. The CDR3 contains 14 residues. The CDR3 is CASSLETARAEQYF. For the CDR3, the DNA is TGCGCCAGCAGCCTGGAGACAGCGAGGGCCGAGCAGTACTTC.

The chain uses TRBV20-1 and TRBJ2-5; D perhaps matches TRBD2 (6 bases). From germline, CDR1 is DFQATT and CDR2 SNEGSKA (reference sequence). Between the trimmed V and J ends, which lost 1 base and 2 bases, there was a span of 11 bases. CDR3 length: 14 residues. Written as DNA, the CDR3 is TGCAGTGCTAGAGTGTCGGCGGGGCAAGAGACCCAGTACTTC. Amino acid sequence: CSARVSAGQETQYF.

This clonotype came up many times. The V call is TRBV6-5, the J call TRBJ2-7; unclear D gene. Trimming took off 0 bases at V and 5 bases at J, with 8 bases between the two ends. This CDR3 is 13 amino acids long. From germline, CDR1 is MNHEY and CDR2 SVGAGI. The CDR3 reads CASSYSIGDEQYF. The CDR3 DNA follows: TGTGCCAGCAGTTACTCGATCGGCGACGAGCAGTACTTC.

This clonotype has only a few counts. The rearrangement links TRBV20-1 to TRBJ1-2, with D possibly matching TRBD1 (5 bases). The CDR3 is 11 amino acids. The V end was cut by 3 bases, the J end by 6 bases, with 8 bases between. Germline CDR1 reads DFQATT; CDR2 reads SNEGSKA (reference sequence). The CDR3 coding sequence is TGCAGTGCTAGTACCAGGGATGGCTACACCTTC. Protein: CSASTRDGYTF.

The rearrangement links TRBV5-1 to TRBJ2-7; no reliable D call. The CDR3 is 14 residues long. The germline V and J ends were trimmed by 0 bases and 5 bases, with 12 bases remaining between them. CDR1 and CDR2 (germline): SGHRS, YFSETQ. The CDR3 here is CASSLDLARDEQYF. CDR3 coding DNA: TGCGCCAGCAGCTTGGACCTGGCTCGGGACGAGCAGTACTTC.

This clonotype has ten or more counts. The CDR3 spells CASSEAYRNTEAFF. CDR3 sequence (DNA): TGTGCCAGCAGTGAAGCATACAGGAACACTGAAGCTTTCTTT. This chain joins TRBV2 and TRBJ1-1; D is ambiguous. The CDR3 spans 14 residues. Per germline, CDR1 SNHLY and CDR2 FYNNEI. Trimming removed 0 bases from V and 1 base from J, with 6 bases in between. Full variable domain (rest looked up from reference TRBV2 and TRBJ1-1): EPEVTQTPSHQVTQMGQEVILRCVPISNHLYFYWYRQILGQKVEFLVSFYNNEISEKSEIFDDQFSVERPDGSNFTLKIRSTKLEDSAMYFCASSEAYRNTEAFFGQGTRLTVV.

This clonotype was recorded at least ten times. V and J are TRBV7-2 and TRBJ1-4; 8 bases fit TRBD1. Trimming took 5 bases from V and 7 from J; bases not matched to a gene: 6. CDR1 is SGHTA, CDR2 FQGNSA, per germline. This CDR3 is built from 14 residues. As DNA, the CDR3 is TGTGCCAGCAGCCCAGGGGGCGCGGGTGAAAAACTGTTTTTT. Its protein is CASSPGGAGEKLFF.

This clonotype was detected a few times. J is TRBJ1-1 and V is TRBV5-1, with D unclear. The V and J ends lost 0 bases and 4 bases respectively, with 7 bases between them. The CDR3 is 13 amino acids. Germline V gives CDR1 SGHRS, CDR2 YFSETQ. The CDR3 nucleotides read TGCGCCAGCAGCTTGGCGATCGGCACTGAAGCTTTCTTT. This encodes CASSLAIGTEAFF.

This clonotype was counted only a few times. The chain couples TRBV6-2 or TRBV6-3 to TRBJ1-1, with D tentatively TRBD1 (5 bases). The V gene lost 2 bases and the J gene lost 1 base, with 17 bases spanning the gap. This CDR3 comprises 17 residues. CDR1 MNHEY and CDR2 SVGEGT come from the germline V gene. CDR3 in amino acids: CASSYTDDSFQNTEAFF. DNA for the CDR3: TGTGCCAGCAGTTACACCGACGACAGTTTTCAGAACACTGAAGCTTTCTTT.

V usage is TRBV12-3 or TRBV12-4 and J usage is TRBJ1-2; maybe TRBD1 (6 bases). V was trimmed by 5 bases and J by 0 bases, leaving 13 bases between them. This CDR3 contains 15 residues. The CDR3 here is CASSSWDTPNYGYTF. The DNA for the CDR3 is TGTGCCAGCAGTAGCTGGGACACTCCTAACTATGGCTACACCTTC.

The J gene is TRBJ2-2, the V gene TRBV30, with 8 bases fitting TRBD1. Germline loops: CDR1 GTSNPN, CDR2 SVGIG (reference sequence). Losses at the gene ends were 3 bases for V and 5 bases for J; bases not matched to a gene: 5. The CDR3 has 14 amino acids. This chain's CDR3 is CAWRPRGRTGELFF. The CDR3 DNA sequence: TGTGCCTGGAGACCCAGGGGGCGAACCGGGGAGCTGTTTTTT.

Ten or more counts support this clonotype. V gene TRBV7-9 combines with J gene TRBJ2-7; 12 bases map to TRBD1. The junction had 3 bases not matched to a gene; V was cut back by 1 base and J by 5 bases. Germline CDR1 SEHNR, CDR2 FQNEAQ (reference sequence). The CDR3 has 15 residues. Written as DNA, the CDR3 is TGTGCCAGCAGCTTAGAGGGACAGGGGGCCAACGAGCAGTACTTC. This codes for CASSLEGQGANEQYF.

This clonotype turned up a few times. The V call is TRBV18, the J call TRBJ2-3; 9 bases line up with TRBD2. The CDR3 is 14 amino acids. The V gene's germline CDR1 is KGHSH and CDR2 LQKENI. J was trimmed by 12 bases and V by 2 bases; bases with no gene match: 9. The CDR3 DNA follows: TGTGCCAGCTCACCAGGGACTAGCTCCCCTAGCCAGTATTTT. Amino acid sequence: CASSPGTSSPSQYF.

Regarding this clonotype: This may be a read error, as it is one base from a much larger clone. This chain joins TRBV2 and TRBJ1-5, with D possibly matching TRBD1 (5 bases). The germline V gene has CDR1 SNHLY and CDR2 FYNNEI. The CDR3 covers 14 residues. The CDR3 reads CVSGTKDRNQPQHF. CDR3 nucleotide sequence: TGTGTCAGCGGGACTAAGGACCGCAATCAGCCCCAGCATTTT.

This clonotype was counted many times. The DNA for the CDR3 is TGTGCCAGCAGCCCTAGCGGGAGAGATGAGCAGTTCTTC. Translated: CASSPSGRDEQFF. This sequence joins TRBV12-3 or TRBV12-4 and TRBJ2-1, with 10 bases that match TRBD2. The CDR3 extends over 13 amino acids. V was clipped by 6 bases and J by 8 bases; unmatched bases: 4.

This clonotype was seen many times. The chain carries TRBV7-8 and TRBJ2-5, with D possibly matching TRBD1 (5 bases). Trimming cost V 1 base and J 2 bases, with 8 bases left between them. This CDR3 is built from 14 residues. The germline gives CDR1 SGHVS, CDR2 FQNEAQ. CDR3 nucleotides: TGTGCCAGCAGCTTAGGTCCAGGGCAAGAGACCCAGTACTTC. Its protein is CASSLGPGQETQYF.